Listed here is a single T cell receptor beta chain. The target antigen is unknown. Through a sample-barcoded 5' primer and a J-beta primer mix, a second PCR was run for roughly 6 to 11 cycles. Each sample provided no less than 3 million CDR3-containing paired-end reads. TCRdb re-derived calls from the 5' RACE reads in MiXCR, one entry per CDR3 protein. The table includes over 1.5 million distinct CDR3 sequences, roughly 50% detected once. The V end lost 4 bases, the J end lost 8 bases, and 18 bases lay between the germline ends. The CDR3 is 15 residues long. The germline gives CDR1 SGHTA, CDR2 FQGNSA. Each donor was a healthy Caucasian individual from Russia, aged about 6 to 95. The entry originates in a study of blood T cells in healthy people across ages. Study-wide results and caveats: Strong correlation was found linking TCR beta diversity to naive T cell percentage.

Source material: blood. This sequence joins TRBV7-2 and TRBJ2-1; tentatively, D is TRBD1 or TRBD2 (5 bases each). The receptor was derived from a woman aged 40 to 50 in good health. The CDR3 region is CASSSQGGRGDEQFF. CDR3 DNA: TGTGCCAGCAGCTCCCAGGGCGGGCGAGGCGATGAGCAGTTCTTC.